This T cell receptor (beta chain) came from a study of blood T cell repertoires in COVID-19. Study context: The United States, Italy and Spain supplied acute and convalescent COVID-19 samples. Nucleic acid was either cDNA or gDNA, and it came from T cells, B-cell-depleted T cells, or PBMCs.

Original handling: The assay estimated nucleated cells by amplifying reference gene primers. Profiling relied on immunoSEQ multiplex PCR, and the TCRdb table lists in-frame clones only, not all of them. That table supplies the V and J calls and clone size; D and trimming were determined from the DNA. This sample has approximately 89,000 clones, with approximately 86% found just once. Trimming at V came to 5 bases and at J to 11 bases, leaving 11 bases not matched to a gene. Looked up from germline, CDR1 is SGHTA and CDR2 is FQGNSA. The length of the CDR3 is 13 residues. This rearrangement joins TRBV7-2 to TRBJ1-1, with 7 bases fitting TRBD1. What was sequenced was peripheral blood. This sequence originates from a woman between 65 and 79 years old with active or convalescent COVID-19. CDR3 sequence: CASSKYEQGEAFF. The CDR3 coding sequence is TGTGCCAGCAGCAAATACGAGCAGGGGGAGGCTTTCTTT.